A selection of T cell receptor beta chains follows, all from one sample in a study of blood T cell repertoires in COVID-19. Produced via immunoSEQ multiplex PCR; TCRdb's table is partial and in-frame only. The sample lists fewer than 200,000 clones, 92% occurring once. Input material: peripheral blood. The source is a man aged 25 to 40 with COVID-19, enrolled during active disease. Each CDR3 is given with its conserved first and last residue. A D gene is named only where the DNA matches it firmly. A row's size may be missing; if present it is once, few, many or a size class.

j_gene: TRBJ1-4; v_gene: TRBV6-5; abundance: once; d_gene: NA; CDR3nt: TGTGCCAGCAGGTCCAGGGTCCTAAATGAAAAACTGTTTTTT; CDR3aa: CASRSRVLNEKLFF
j_gene: TRBJ1-5; v_gene: TRBV18; abundance: NA; d_gene: TRBD1; CDR3nt: TGTGCCAGCTCGGGACAGGGGCTCAATCAGCCCCAGCATTTT; CDR3aa: CASSGQGLNQPQHF
j_gene: TRBJ1-1; v_gene: TRBV5-1; abundance: NA; d_gene: TRBD1; CDR3nt: TGCGCCAGCAGCCAGCAGGGGGCCAGGGGTGAAGCTTTCTTT; CDR3aa: CASSQQGARGEAFF
j_gene: TRBJ1-1; v_gene: TRBV5-5; abundance: once; d_gene: TRBD1; CDR3nt: TGTGCCAGCAGCTCCTTAAACAGGGGTACTGAAGCTTTCTTT; CDR3aa: CASSSLNRGTEAFF
j_gene: TRBJ1-2; v_gene: TRBV6-5; abundance: NA; d_gene: TRBD1; CDR3nt: TGTGCCAGCAGTTACGGGACAGGGAACCCTTATGGCTACACCTTC; CDR3aa: CASSYGTGNPYGYTF
j_gene: TRBJ2-1; v_gene: TRBV21-1; abundance: NA; d_gene: NA; CDR3nt: TGTGCCAGCAGCAAAGGGGCACCTTACAATGAGCAGTTCTTC; CDR3aa: CASSKGAPYNEQFF
j_gene: TRBJ1-2; v_gene: TRBV6-5; abundance: NA; d_gene: NA; CDR3nt: TGTGCCAGCAGTTACGTACCGCCTCCCGGTTATGGCTACACCTTC; CDR3aa: CASSYVPPPGYGYTF
j_gene: TRBJ2-4; v_gene: TRBV28; abundance: once; d_gene: NA; CDR3nt: TGTGCCAGCAGAGAAACAGGGATAACCAAAAACATTCAGTACTTC; CDR3aa: CASRETGITKNIQYF
j_gene: TRBJ2-7; v_gene: TRBV4-3; abundance: once; d_gene: NA; CDR3nt: TGCGCCAGCAGCCAAGGGGCCTTTGACTCCTACGAGCAGTACTTC; CDR3aa: CASSQGAFDSYEQYF
j_gene: TRBJ1-5; v_gene: TRBV6-1; abundance: NA; d_gene: TRBD1; CDR3nt: TGTGCCAGCAGTGAATCAGGGGGAGCAAATCAGCCCCAGCATTTT; CDR3aa: CASSESGGANQPQHF
j_gene: TRBJ1-3; v_gene: TRBV2; abundance: NA; d_gene: NA; CDR3nt: TGTGCCAGCAGAGGGGGTGGAAACACCATATATTTT; CDR3aa: CASRGGGNTIYF
j_gene: TRBJ2-5; v_gene: TRBV7-2; abundance: NA; d_gene: NA; CDR3nt: TGTGCCAGCAGCTACTTCGGGACTCTGGAAGAGACCCAGTACTTC; CDR3aa: CASSYFGTLEETQYF
j_gene: TRBJ2-7; v_gene: TRBV4-1; abundance: once; d_gene: TRBD2; CDR3nt: TGCGCCAGCAGCCAAGAGTCCCCAGCGGGAGGGATCTCCTACGAGCAGTACTTC; CDR3aa: CASSQESPAGGISYEQYF
j_gene: TRBJ1-2; v_gene: TRBV6-2/TRBV6-3; abundance: NA; d_gene: NA; CDR3nt: TGTGCCAGCAGCGCAGGTACCTATGGCTACACCTTC; CDR3aa: CASSAGTYGYTF
j_gene: TRBJ1-4; v_gene: TRBV7-2; abundance: NA; d_gene: TRBD1; CDR3nt: TGTGCCAGCAGCGCTCGGACAGGGAATAGGGAAAAACTGTTTTTT; CDR3aa: CASSARTGNREKLFF
j_gene: TRBJ2-1; v_gene: TRBV18; abundance: NA; d_gene: TRBD2; CDR3nt: TGTGCCAGCTCACTCATAGCGGGAACCTACAATGAGCAGTTCTTC; CDR3aa: CASSLIAGTYNEQFF
j_gene: TRBJ2-7; v_gene: TRBV7-8; abundance: NA; d_gene: TRBD1; CDR3nt: TGTGCCAGCAGCCCTGACAGGGGGGACGAGCAGTACTTC; CDR3aa: CASSPDRGDEQYF
j_gene: TRBJ2-2; v_gene: TRBV18; abundance: NA; d_gene: NA; CDR3nt: TGTGCCAGCCCGCGCGACACCGGGGAGCTGTTTTTT; CDR3aa: CASPRDTGELFF
j_gene: TRBJ2-7; v_gene: TRBV6-5; abundance: NA; d_gene: NA; CDR3nt: TGTGCCAGCAGTTACTCCCTCTTCTCTAGCCGAGAGCAGTACTTC; CDR3aa: CASSYSLFSSREQYF
j_gene: TRBJ1-2; v_gene: TRBV6-6; abundance: NA; d_gene: TRBD1; CDR3nt: TGTGCCAGCAGACCTACTCCCAGGGGGCAACGAGGCTACACCTTC; CDR3aa: CASRPTPRGQRGYTF
j_gene: TRBJ2-2; v_gene: TRBV6-2/TRBV6-3; abundance: NA; d_gene: NA; CDR3nt: TGTGCCAGCAGTTACTCAAGGGAGGCGAACACCGGGGAGCTGTTTTTT; CDR3aa: CASSYSREANTGELFF
j_gene: TRBJ2-7; v_gene: TRBV24-1; abundance: NA; d_gene: TRBD2; CDR3nt: TGTGCCACCAGTGATACTGCCCCTACGGAGCGGGAGGCCTACGAGCAGTACTTC; CDR3aa: CATSDTAPTEREAYEQYF
j_gene: TRBJ2-7; v_gene: TRBV19; abundance: NA; d_gene: TRBD2; CDR3nt: TGTGCCAGTAGTCCTCTCACACTAGCGGGAGAGGGGGAGCAGTACTTC; CDR3aa: CASSPLTLAGEGEQYF
j_gene: TRBJ2-1; v_gene: TRBV2; abundance: few; d_gene: TRBD1; CDR3nt: TGTGCCAGCAGTAGTGAGACAGGGGGGTCTAAGTTCTTC; CDR3aa: CASSSETGGSKFF
j_gene: TRBJ1-1; v_gene: TRBV4-1; abundance: few; d_gene: NA; CDR3nt: TGCGCCAGCAGCCTCCGGACGGGAATGAACACTGAAGCTTTCTTT; CDR3aa: CASSLRTGMNTEAFF
j_gene: TRBJ1-2; v_gene: TRBV5-1; abundance: NA; d_gene: TRBD1; CDR3nt: TGCGCCAGCAGCAGGTTAGGGGGCGACTATGGCTACACCTTC; CDR3aa: CASSRLGGDYGYTF
j_gene: TRBJ2-2; v_gene: TRBV30; abundance: NA; d_gene: NA; CDR3nt: TGTGCCTGGAGGATCGGGCGGGTATCGAACACCGGGGAGCTGTTTTTT; CDR3aa: CAWRIGRVSNTGELFF
j_gene: TRBJ2-3; v_gene: TRBV19; abundance: once; d_gene: TRBD1; CDR3nt: TGTGCCAGTAGTATACAGACAGGGGACCCGCAGTATTTT; CDR3aa: CASSIQTGDPQYF